Presented here are 9 T cell receptor beta chains from one specimen sequenced in a study of T cell changes during pregnancy in multiple sclerosis. The method was immunoSEQ multiplex PCR; TCRdb's version includes in-frame clones alone and lacks a portion of them. The sample shows roughly 8,000 clones, more than 75% of them seen only once. The starting material was CD8+ T cells from peripheral blood mononuclear cells, obtained in the first trimester of pregnancy. Receptor source: a female donor in good health, enrolled as a control in a pregnancy study.

This sequence joins TRBV27 and TRBJ1-1; D gene unclear. V dropped 0 bases and J dropped 9 bases, with 11 bases sitting between them. CDR3 length equals 13 residues. Germline assignment: CDR1 MNHEY and CDR2 SMNVEV (reference sequence). Written as DNA, the CDR3 is TGTGCCAGCAGTTTATCGCACCTATCGAAAGCTTTCTTT. Amino acids: CASSLSHLSKAFF.

This rearrangement joins TRBV11-2 to TRBJ1-1, with D hard to call. The length of the CDR3 is 16 residues. Between the trimmed V and J ends, which lost 1 base and 0 bases, there was a span of 12 bases. CDR1 is SGHAT, CDR2 FQNNGV, per germline. This CDR3 is CASSLVGKPMNTEAFF. DNA of the CDR3: TGTGCCAGCAGCTTAGTGGGCAAACCGATGAACACTGAAGCTTTCTTT.

This sequence joins TRBV7-2 and TRBJ2-1; D remains unclear. CDR3 length equals 15 residues. The V end lost 1 base, the J end lost 0 bases, and 7 bases lay between the germline ends. The germline CDR1 and CDR2 sequences are SGHTA and FQGNSA. The CDR3 bases are TGTGCCAGCAGCTTAGATACGGGCTCCTACAATGAGCAGTTCTTC. The encoded protein is CASSLDTGSYNEQFF.

The chain combines TRBV5-6 with TRBJ1-3; D perhaps matches TRBD1 (6 bases). CDR1 is SGHDT and CDR2 is YYEEEE in the germline V gene. With 7 bases removed from V and 0 bases from J, the gap between germline ends came to 11 bases. The CDR3 totals 14 residues. CDR3 sequence reads: CASFETGSGNTIYF. CDR3 nucleotides: TGTGCCAGCTTCGAGACAGGCTCTGGAAACACCATATATTTT.

This clone is a singleton in its sample. The chain carries TRBV28 and TRBJ2-7; 8 bases agree with TRBD2. Germline CDR1 and CDR2: MDHEN and SYDVKM. The CDR3 covers 17 residues. V gave up 3 bases and J gave up 5 bases; unmatched junction bases: 15. DNA of the CDR3: TGTGCCAGCAGTTTTGAATTGGAAGCGGGAGTCACTAACGAGCAGTACTTC. Amino acid sequence: CASSFELEAGVTNEQYF.

This chain uses TRBV6-5 with TRBJ2-5; 13 nucleotides align to TRBD2. Trimming removed 2 bases from V and 6 bases from J; junction bases left unmatched: 3. The V gene's germline CDR1 is MNHEY and CDR2 SVGAGI. The CDR3 is made up of 15 amino acids. CDR3 region: CASSYPGLAGKTQYF. The CDR3, as DNA: TGTGCCAGCAGTTACCCGGGACTAGCGGGGAAGACCCAGTACTTC.

In the case of this clone: The junction departs from germline at one end; a sequencing error may be responsible. V is TRBV7-7 and J is TRBJ2-2, with a possible D match to TRBD2 (5 bases). Per the germline V gene, CDR1 is SSHAT and CDR2 is FNYEAQ (reference sequence). CDR3 length: 14 residues. CDR3 residues: CASSLGRGTGELFF. The CDR3 nucleotides read TGTGCTAGCAGCTTGGGCCGGGGCACCGGGGAGCTGTTTTTT.

This sequence joins TRBV27 and TRBJ2-7; D remains unclear. The V gene lost 10 bases and the J gene lost 7 bases, with 32 bases spanning the gap. CDR1 and CDR2 (germline): MNHEY, SMNVEV (reference sequence). CDR3 length: 17 residues. The CDR3: CATLPFVGKYQYAEQYF. DNA for the CDR3: TGTGCCACCCTCCCGTTTGTGGGCAAGTACCAGTACGCAGAGCAGTACTTC.

The V and J genes are TRBV28 and TRBJ2-3; tentatively, D is TRBD2 (6 bases). Per the germline V gene, CDR1 is MDHEN and CDR2 is SYDVKM. V dropped 3 bases and J dropped 2 bases, with 12 bases sitting between them. This CDR3 contains 15 residues. CDR3 bases: TGTGCCAGCAGTTTGGGGCGGGGCGACACAGATACGCAGTATTTT. Amino acids: CASSLGRGDTDTQYF.